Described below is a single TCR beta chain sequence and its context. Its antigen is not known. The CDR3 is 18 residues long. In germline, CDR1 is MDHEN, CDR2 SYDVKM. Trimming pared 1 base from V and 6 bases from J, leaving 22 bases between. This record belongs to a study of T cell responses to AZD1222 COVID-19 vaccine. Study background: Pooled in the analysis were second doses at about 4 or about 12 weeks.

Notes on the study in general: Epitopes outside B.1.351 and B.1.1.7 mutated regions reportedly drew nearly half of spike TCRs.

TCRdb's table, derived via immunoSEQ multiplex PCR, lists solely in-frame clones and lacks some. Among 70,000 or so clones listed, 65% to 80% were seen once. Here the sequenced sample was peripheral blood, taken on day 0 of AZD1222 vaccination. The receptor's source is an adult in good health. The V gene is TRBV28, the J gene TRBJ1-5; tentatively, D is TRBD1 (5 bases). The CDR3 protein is CASSLFSVVWGSSQPQHF. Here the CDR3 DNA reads TGTGCCAGCAGTTTATTCAGTGTGGTTTGGGGCTCAAGTCAGCCCCAGCATTTT.